The clone carrying this TCR beta chain is medium-sized in the sample. The data were obtained in a study of early T cells in non-severe SARS-CoV-2 infection. Across the study: Unsorted whole-blood RNA was sequenced in bulk, leaving chains unpaired.

Trimming stripped 0 bases from V and 2 bases from J, with 10 bases between. Germline V lookup: CDR1 SGHDN, CDR2 FVKESK. This CDR3 region has 15 residues. Unique molecular identifiers tagged individual cDNA molecules. TCRdb processed the 5' RACE reads anew with MiXCR; each CDR3 protein has one entry. This sample has about 60,000 distinct CDR3 sequences, with 5.6% found just once. This TCR was sampled from an adult who was a healthcare worker with PCR-confirmed SARS-CoV-2 infection or an uninfected control (not recorded which). The sequencing sample was made of whole blood. This chain joins TRBV14 and TRBJ1-1, with D maybe TRBD1 (5 bases). The CDR3 DNA follows: TGTGCCAGCAGCCAAGATCACGGGGGTAACACTGAAGCTTTCTTT. It yields the protein CASSQDHGGNTEAFF.